The 5 T cell receptor beta chains presented below share a single source sample, sequenced in a study of blood T cell repertoires in COVID-19 (dated by TCRdb to about 2020). The library was obtained by the immunoSEQ multiplex PCR assay. Here the immuneACCESS table is served through TCRdb, limited to in-frame sequences with V and J called. Missing clones are a known gap in these copies; in checked studies unresolved V genes cover under half, and the rest lacks a known reason. In all, the sample holds roughly 500,000 clones, and roughly 89% of those were seen once. The biggest ten clones account for approximately 0.9% of the sample. Sequencing used peripheral blood. The source is a man aged 18 to 30 with COVID-19, enrolled during active disease.

This rearrangement joins TRBV3-1 (or the pseudogene TRBV3-2) to TRBJ1-3; weak D call: TRBD1 (6 bases). This CDR3 is built from 15 residues. The germline V and J ends were trimmed by 4 bases and 0 bases, with 10 bases remaining between them. The germline V gene encodes CDR1 LGHDT and CDR2 YNNKEL (reference sequence). Written as DNA, the CDR3 is TGTGCCAGCAGCCCTCAGGGGAGCTCTGGAAACACCATATATTTT. The encoded protein is CASSPQGSSGNTIYF.

The table lists this clone with a few counts. This chain uses TRBV19 with TRBJ1-2; D unresolved. The germline V and J ends were trimmed by 3 bases and 3 bases, with 20 bases remaining between them. Germline CDR1 and CDR2: LNHDA and SQIVND (reference sequence). The CDR3 runs to 17 residues. In nucleotides, the CDR3 is TGTGCCAGTAGTATCACCAGTTTTCGCCCGCGGGACTATGGCTACACCTTC. It translates to CASSITSFRPRDYGYTF.

This clone was counted a few times. The V and J genes are TRBV6-5 and TRBJ2-7, with TRBD1 matching over 8 bases. Germline V gene sequence: CDR1 MNHEY, CDR2 SVGAGI. The V and J ends lost 6 bases and 0 bases, in that order; junction bases with no gene match: 7. CDR3 size: 15 residues. The CDR3 here is CASRPDRAPSYEQYF. The CDR3 DNA reads as TGTGCCAGCAGGCCGGACAGGGCCCCCTCCTACGAGCAGTACTTC.

V is TRBV7-9 and J is TRBJ2-3; tentative D call: TRBD2 (6 bases). This CDR3 contains 16 residues. The V gene's germline CDR1 is SEHNR and CDR2 FQNEAQ (reference sequence). V lost 1 base and J 2 bases, leaving 13 bases between the germline ends. CDR3 loop: CASSLGLGLITDTQYF. CDR3 nucleotide sequence: TGTGCCAGCAGCTTAGGCCTGGGACTGATCACAGATACGCAGTATTTT.

The chain employs TRBV2 and TRBJ2-1, with D maybe TRBD1 (6 bases). The CDR3 contains 13 residues. Germline V CDR1 and CDR2: SNHLY, FYNNEI. The V end lost 5 bases, the J end lost 9 bases, and 14 bases lay between the germline ends. CDR3 protein: CASSSDRRGEQFF. In nucleotides, the CDR3 is TGTGCCAGCAGTTCCGACAGGAGAGGTGAGCAGTTCTTC.